The 21 T cell receptor beta chains below come from one sample, sequenced in a study of T cell responses to AZD1222 COVID-19 vaccine. Sequencing was performed with immunoSEQ multiplex PCR; in TCRdb, only in-frame clones are kept and a portion is missing. Here the sample spans 150,000 to 200,000 clones, 92% being singletons. Material: peripheral blood, obtained 28 days after the second AZD1222 dose. These receptors came from an adult who received the AZD1222 COVID-19 vaccine.

This clone was found once. This chain joins TRBV7-2 and TRBJ2-7; D remains ambiguous. The CDR3 sequence is 13 residues long. V was trimmed by 0 bases and J by 2 bases, leaving 5 bases between them. The germline CDR1 and CDR2 sequences are SGHTA and FQGNSA. DNA for the CDR3: TGTGCCAGCAGCTTAGCCCTCACCTACGAGCAGTACTTC. Protein: CASSLALTYEQYF. The whole variable domain, remainder taken from reference TRBV7-2 and TRBJ2-7, is GAGVSQSPSNKVTEKGKDVELRCDPISGHTALYWYRQSLGQGLEFLIYFQGNSAPDKSGLPSDRFSAERTGGSVSTLTIQRTQQEDSAVYLCASSLALTYEQYFGPGTRLTVT.

This rearrangement joins TRBV5-1 to TRBJ1-4; D unclear. Germline V gives CDR1 SGHRS, CDR2 YFSETQ. Trimming took 0 bases from V and 5 from J, leaving 11 bases between them. The CDR3 totals 15 residues. CDR3 sequence (DNA): TGCGCCAGCAGCTTGGATGAAGGGAGGAATGAAAAACTGTTTTTT. This gives the protein CASSLDEGRNEKLFF. Full variable domain (rest looked up from reference TRBV5-1 and TRBJ1-4): KAGVTQTPRYLIKTRGQQVTLSCSPISGHRSVSWYQQTPGQGLQFLFEYFSETQRNKGNFPGRFSGRQFSNSRSEMNVSTLELGDSALYLCASSLDEGRNEKLFFGSGTQLSVL.

The genes are TRBV10-3 and TRBJ1-1; maybe TRBD1 (5 bases). V was clipped by 1 base and J by 1 base, with 7 bases between them. The CDR3 has 14 residues. CDR1 and CDR2 from the germline V gene are ENHRY and SYGVKD. DNA for the CDR3: TGTGCCATCAGTGAGTTGGGGGGGAACACTGAAGCTTTCTTT. Translating gives CAISELGGNTEAFF.

The chain joins TRBV25-1 to TRBJ1-5, with D tentatively TRBD1 (5 bases). This CDR3 is 12 amino acids long. The ends were cut back, 8 bases at V and 5 bases at J, with 10 bases in the middle. Germline CDR1 reads MGHDK; CDR2 reads SYGVNS. The CDR3 loop reads CASRDGDQPQHF. CDR3 in DNA: TGTGCCAGCCGGGACGGTGATCAGCCCCAGCATTTT.

The chain recombines TRBV30 with TRBJ2-1; no reliable D call. The CDR3 has 11 amino acids. CDR1 and CDR2 (germline): GTSNPN, SVGIG (reference sequence). The ends were cut back, 3 bases at V and 10 bases at J, with 10 bases in the middle. The CDR3 is CAWRGLSEQFF. The CDR3 DNA sequence: TGTGCCTGGAGGGGCCTAAGCGAGCAGTTCTTC.

The chain recombines TRBV7-8 with TRBJ2-7; no reliable D call. Trimming took 5 bases from V and 0 from J, leaving 17 bases between them. This CDR3 has 16 residues. The germline V gene has CDR1 SGHVS and CDR2 FQNEAQ. The CDR3 nucleotides read TGTGCCAGCAGCCATGGCAAGGGCAGCCGCTCCTACGAGCAGTACTTC. It specifies CASSHGKGSRSYEQYF.

The chain is built from TRBV5-1 and TRBJ2-1, with TRBD1 as a possible D gene (5 bases). Germline loops: CDR1 SGHRS, CDR2 YFSETQ. This CDR3 is 12 amino acids long. V lost 1 base and J lost 6, with 5 bases in between. The DNA of the CDR3 is TGCGCCAGCAGCTTGCAGGGCAATGAGCAGTTCTTC. It specifies CASSLQGNEQFF.

The V gene is TRBV5-1, the J gene TRBJ1-1; 11 nucleotides align to TRBD1. The CDR3 consists of 15 residues. Unmatched junction bases numbered 2, after V lost 2 bases and J lost 2 bases. The V gene's germline CDR1 is SGHRS and CDR2 YFSETQ. CDR3 protein: CASSLGTGGNTEAFF. The CDR3 DNA reads TGCGCCAGCAGCTTAGGGACAGGGGGAAACACTGAAGCTTTCTTT.

A few counts support this clone. The J gene is TRBJ1-1, the V gene TRBV28, with D hard to call. CDR1 MDHEN and CDR2 SYDVKM come from the germline V gene. V was cut by 3 bases and J by 1 base, with 9 bases left in between. This CDR3 region has 14 residues. CDR3 in amino acids: CASSFFVPNTEAFF. In DNA form, the CDR3 reads TGTGCCAGCAGTTTTTTTGTGCCGAACACTGAAGCTTTCTTT. The variable domain in full, with the rest retrieved from reference TRBV28 and TRBJ1-1, is DVKVTQSSRYLVKRTGEKVFLECVQDMDHENMFWYRQDPGLGLRLIYFSYDVKMKEKGDIPEGYSVSREKKERFSLILESASTNQTSMYLCASSFFVPNTEAFFGQGTRLTVV.

The gene calls are TRBV28 and TRBJ1-5; 7 positions agree with TRBD1. The CDR3 covers 14 residues. Germline values: CDR1 MDHEN, CDR2 SYDVKM. V gave up 6 bases and J gave up 2 bases; unmatched junction bases: 4. The CDR3 protein is CASRVTGRNQPQHF. CDR3 in DNA: TGTGCCAGCAGGGTGACAGGGCGCAATCAGCCCCAGCATTTT.

V and J are TRBV11-2 and TRBJ1-1; no definite D call. The CDR3 is 16 residues long. The germline CDR1 and CDR2 sequences are SGHAT and FQNNGV. Trimming left V 3 bases short and J 0 bases short, with 14 bases between. The CDR3 DNA sequence: TGTGCCAGCAGCTTCCCCCGGGCCGGTCTGAACACTGAAGCTTTCTTT. This sequence encodes CASSFPRAGLNTEAFF.

The J gene is TRBJ1-1, the V gene TRBV6-5; D unresolved. Trimming took off 6 bases at V and 7 bases at J, with 15 bases between the two ends. Germline V gives CDR1 MNHEY, CDR2 SVGAGI. This CDR3 region has 13 residues. The CDR3 is CASRPGGLGEAFF. The CDR3, as DNA: TGTGCCAGCAGGCCCGGAGGGTTGGGTGAAGCTTTCTTT.

The genes are TRBV5-1 and TRBJ1-2; the D gene is possibly TRBD1 (6 bases). V dropped 0 bases and J dropped 7 bases, with 13 bases sitting between them. The CDR3 extends over 14 amino acids. Germline V CDR1 and CDR2: SGHRS, YFSETQ. Here the CDR3 reads CASSLAQGFSGYTF. Here the CDR3 DNA reads TGCGCCAGCAGCTTGGCACAGGGATTTAGTGGCTACACCTTC.

The chain is built from TRBV5-1 and TRBJ2-1; TRBD2 might be the D (6 bases). Trimming stripped 5 bases from V and 0 bases from J, with 12 bases between. Germline V gives CDR1 SGHRS, CDR2 YFSETQ. This CDR3 has 15 amino acids. Here the CDR3 DNA reads TGCGCCAGCAGTTCCACGGACTACTCCTACAATGAGCAGTTCTTC. Its translation: CASSSTDYSYNEQFF.

A remark on this clone: One end of the junction does not line up with germline, which may come from a read error. The chain employs TRBV2 and TRBJ2-5; TRBD1 matches at 9 bases. Looked up from germline, CDR1 is SNHLY and CDR2 is FYNNEI. CDR3 length: 15 residues. CDR3 sequence reads: CASRESGQGKKTQYF. The CDR3 DNA sequence: TGTGCCAGCCGTGAGTCCGGACAGGGGAAAAAGACCCAGTACTTC.

The chain employs TRBV28 and TRBJ1-2; tentatively, D is TRBD1 (6 bases). Looked up from germline, CDR1 is MDHEN and CDR2 is SYDVKM. This CDR3 spans 14 amino acids. V lost 1 base and J 8 bases, leaving 14 bases between the germline ends. The chain's CDR3 is CASSLFTGMRGYTF. As DNA, the CDR3 is TGTGCCAGCAGTTTATTCACAGGGATGAGAGGCTACACCTTC.

V gene TRBV30 combines with J gene TRBJ2-5, with 7 bases aligning to TRBD1. The CDR3 covers 13 residues. After removal of 8 bases from V and 9 bases from J, the junction contained 15 bases not matched to a gene. The germline V gene encodes CDR1 GTSNPN and CDR2 SVGIG (reference sequence). The CDR3 loop reads CALSRGPPEAQYF. The CDR3 nucleotides are TGTGCCCTGTCAAGGGGGCCTCCGGAGGCCCAGTACTTC.

The genes are TRBV7-9 and TRBJ2-3; D is possibly TRBD1 or TRBD2 (5 bases each). Trimming took 5 bases from V and 4 from J, leaving 16 bases between them. This CDR3 comprises 15 residues. From germline, CDR1 is SEHNR and CDR2 FQNEAQ (reference sequence). This CDR3 is CASSLGTTLADTQYF. The CDR3 bases are TGTGCCAGCAGCCTGGGGACCACCTTAGCAGATACGCAGTATTTT. The variable domain in full, completed from reference TRBV7-9 and TRBJ2-3, reads DTGVSQNPRHKITKRGQNVTFRCDPISEHNRLYWYRQTLGQGPEFLTYFQNEAQLEKSRLLSDRFSAERPKGSFSTLEIQRTEQGDSAMYLCASSLGTTLADTQYFGPGTRLTVL.

This chain uses TRBV30 with TRBJ1-1; maybe TRBD1 (6 bases). V lost 5 bases to trimming and J lost 0 bases, with 16 bases between them. The CDR3 contains 15 residues. CDR1 and CDR2 from the germline V gene are GTSNPN and SVGIG (reference sequence). The CDR3 bases are TGTGCCTGGGGGGGGGCGAAGGAAATGAACACTGAAGCTTTCTTT. This gives the protein CAWGGAKEMNTEAFF.

The V and J genes are TRBV4-3 and TRBJ1-6, with 7 bases lining up with TRBD1. V trimming: 4 bases; J trimming: 9 bases; junction bases outside the gene matches: 6. Germline CDR1 and CDR2: LGHNA and YSLEER. The length of the CDR3 is 14 residues. CDR3 DNA: TGCGCCAGCAGCCTAGGGGGCCGGGGTTCACCCCTCCACTTT. Its translation is CASSLGGRGSPLHF.

The CDR3 is CASSPYQGGPSGTNNEQFF. Written as DNA, the CDR3 is TGTGCCAGCAGCCCTTATCAAGGAGGCCCCAGCGGGACCAACAATGAGCAGTTCTTC. The rearrangement links TRBV4-2 to TRBJ2-1; 7 nucleotides match TRBD2. The CDR3 runs to 19 residues. J gave up 5 bases and V 4 bases, and 20 bases lay outside the gene matches. Germline V CDR1 and CDR2: LGHNA, YNFKEQ.